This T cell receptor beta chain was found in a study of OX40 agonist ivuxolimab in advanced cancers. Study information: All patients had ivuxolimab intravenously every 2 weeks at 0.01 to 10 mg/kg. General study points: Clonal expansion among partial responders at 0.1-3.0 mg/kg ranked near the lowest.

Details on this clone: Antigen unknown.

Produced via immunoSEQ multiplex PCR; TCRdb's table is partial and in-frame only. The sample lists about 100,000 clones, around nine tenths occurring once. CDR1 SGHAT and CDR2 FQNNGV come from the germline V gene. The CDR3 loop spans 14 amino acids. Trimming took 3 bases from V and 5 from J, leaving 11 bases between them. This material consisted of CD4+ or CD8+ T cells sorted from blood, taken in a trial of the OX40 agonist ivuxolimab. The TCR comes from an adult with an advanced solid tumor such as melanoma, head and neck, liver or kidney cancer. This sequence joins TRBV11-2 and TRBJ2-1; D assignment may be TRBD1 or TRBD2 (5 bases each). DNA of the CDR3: TGTGCCAGCAGCTTCGGGGCCCCCCACAATGAGCAGTTCTTC. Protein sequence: CASSFGAPHNEQFF. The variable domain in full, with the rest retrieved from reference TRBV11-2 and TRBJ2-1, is EAGVAQSPRYKIIEKRQSVAFWCNPISGHATLYWYQQILGQGPKLLIQFQNNGVVDDSQLPKDRFSAERLKGVDSTLKIQPAKLEDSAVYLCASSFGAPHNEQFFGPGTRLTVL.